Sequencing of this T cell receptor delta chain was carried out in a study of in vitro expanded adult blood gammadelta T cells (dated by TCRdb to 2018 to 2021). General notes on the study: Sort purity ranged from almost 95% to 100% Vgamma9Vdelta2 cells among T cells. The study compared the TCR repertoire of Vgamma9Vdelta2 T cells expanded in vitro with a mistletoe-extract drug against those expanded with HMBPP or zoledronate. Cells from each donor were stimulated separately with HMBPP, zoledronate or AbnobaViscum P, and the TRG and TRD CDR3 repertoires were sequenced for each condition. A few subjects were included in the TCR repertoire analysis.

Summary of the overall study and its limitations: CDR3 length, diversity and J usage of AbnobaViscum P-expanded Vgamma9Vdelta2 repertoires were found to be similar to those of HMBPP- and zoledronate-expanded repertoires, which suggested a polyclonal response. Each donor had a private TRDV2 repertoire shared between treatments, and in multidimensional scaling the TRD repertoires clustered by subject rather than by stimulant. Most of the top TRGV9 CDR3 clonotypes were public, as they were shared across donors and across all three stimulation conditions. All repertoires were derived from in vitro expanded cultures of healthy donor cells rather than from mistletoe-treated patients.

In the paper's terms, the treatment or condition label means: aminobisphosphonate causing endogenous IPP accumulation, roughly 0.92 uM. After expansion, live CD3+ TCRgammadelta+ Vgamma9+ Vdelta2+ T cells were FACS-sorted on a FACS Aria III. Before expansion, PBMC received a one-day pulse of 0.75 to 1 uM zoledronate and were then washed three times. Expansion of the cultures lasted around 15 days, and IL-2 was replenished every 3 to 4 days. Once the one-day stimulant pulse was over, the cells were washed three times and then cultured in medium that contained about 100 U/mL IL-2. Before culture, peripheral blood mononuclear cells were isolated by Lymphoprep gradient centrifugation and were cryopreserved in liquid nitrogen. The library was made by 5' RACE. The RNeasy Micro Kit was used to extract RNA from approximately 10,000 sorted cells per sample. To build the libraries, template-switch reverse transcription was performed and then the CDR3gamma and CDR3delta regions were amplified by PCR. Sequencing of the amplicons was done on an Illumina MiSeq with the V2 300 kit, which yielded 150 bp paired-end reads. The source study handled its data this way. FastQC version 0.11.8 was used to check read quality. Reads were aligned to GenBank TRG or TRD reference genes with MiXCR version 3.0.3 to construct CDR3 sequences. MiXCR ran with default parameters, except that TRDD assembly used 3 instead of 5 consecutive nucleotides. Repertoire analyses, including normalized Shannon-Wiener diversity, clonotype tracking and multidimensional scaling, were performed with VDJtools version 1.2.1 under default settings. CDR3 sequences that were out of frame or contained stop codons were removed from analysis. TCRdb called clones anew from the public reads via CATT; matching DNA rows were later pooled. None of the V and J calls come from the authors' own analysis; TCRdb made them. In this sample the table shows roughly 730 delta-chain clones, around 39% of which occur a single time. Jointly, the top ten make up approximately 22% of the sample.

V and J lose 0 bases and 0 bases, and a span of 22 bases separates them. According to the germline V gene, CDR1 reads GEAIGNYY and CDR2 reads EKD. The CDR3 holds 19 amino acids from the cysteine to the phenylalanine. Just CDR3 DNA is preserved here, 57 bases in frame from base 1. Compared with the rest of its sample, this clone is large (0.1 to 1%). Its specific antigen is unknown. One base away there is no much larger clone; base qualities are not given. This clonotype was sampled from an adult in good health. This material consisted of gamma-delta T cells from peripheral blood expanded in culture, taken from an in vitro culture stimulated with zoledronate. Here the chain combines TRDV2 and TRDJ1; TRDD3 could be the D gene, as 6 bases match. The CDR3 here reads CACDTVGARYTMYTDKLIF. At the DNA level, the sequence is TGTGCCTGTGACACCGTGGGGGCAAGGTATACCATGTACACCGATAAACTCATCTTT.